In this sample, the clone carrying this T cell receptor (beta chain) turned up once. The CDR3 contains 16 residues. V dropped 0 bases and J dropped 2 bases, with 13 bases sitting between them. CDR1 and CDR2 from the germline V gene are MNHNY and SVGAGI (reference sequence). The data were produced by immunoSEQ multiplex PCR, yet TCRdb's version contains in-frame clones alone and is incomplete. The sample has around 120,000 clones, 80% to 90% seen once. The data belong to a study of control samples from healthy donors and cancer patients. The receptor comes from a woman aged 45-59 years with colorectal cancer. V is TRBV6-6 and J is TRBJ2-5; tentative D call: TRBD1 (5 bases). The sample taken for sequencing was PBMCs. The chain's CDR3 is CASSYSNFAGQETQYF. CDR3 nucleotide sequence: TGTGCCAGCAGTTACTCGAATTTTGCAGGGCAAGAGACCCAGTACTTC.